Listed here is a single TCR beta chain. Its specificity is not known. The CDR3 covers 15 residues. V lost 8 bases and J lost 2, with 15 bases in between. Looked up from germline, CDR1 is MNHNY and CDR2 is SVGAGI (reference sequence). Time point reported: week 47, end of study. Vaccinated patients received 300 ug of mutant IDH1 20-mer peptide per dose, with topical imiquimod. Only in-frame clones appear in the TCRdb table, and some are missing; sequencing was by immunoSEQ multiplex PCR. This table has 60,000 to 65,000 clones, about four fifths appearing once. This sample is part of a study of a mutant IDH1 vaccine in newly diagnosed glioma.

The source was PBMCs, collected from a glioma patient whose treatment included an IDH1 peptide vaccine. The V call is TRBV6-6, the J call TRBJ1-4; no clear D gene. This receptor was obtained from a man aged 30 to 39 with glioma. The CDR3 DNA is TGTGCCAGCCAGAAAATTTTATCGACTAATGAAAAACTGTTTTTT. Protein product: CASQKILSTNEKLFF.